This T cell receptor beta chain originates from a study of Graves' ophthalmopathy and Graves' hyperthyroidism. Study results and caveats: At about 69% sensitivity and about 72% specificity, the model predicted progression of the ophthalmopathy.

The V end lost 8 bases, the J end lost 3 bases, and 13 bases lay between the germline ends. The CDR3 consists of 13 residues. In germline, CDR1 is MNHNS, CDR2 SASEGT. Diagnosis was based on clinical symptoms, serum thyroxine, TRAb, thyroid ultrasound and orbital computed tomography. Amplification from RNA transcripts yielded the TCR beta CDR3 regions. First-round RT-PCR employed HTBI primers, with a second-round multiplex PCR after it. TCRdb re-called the multiplex PCR reads with MiXCR, one entry per CDR3 protein. Of about 600,000 distinct CDR3 sequences listed, about 40% are singletons. This clonotype was counted many times. What it recognizes is unknown.

The sequencing sample was made of peripheral blood or thyroid tissue (not recorded which). The TCR comes from an adult man with Graves' hyperthyroidism. V is TRBV6-1 and J is TRBJ1-1; D gene unclear. DNA for the CDR3: TGTGCCAGCCAGGCGGTGTTGTACACTGAAGCTTTCTTT. As protein: CASQAVLYTEAFF.